The rows below give T cell receptor beta chains drawn from one sample of a study of sequential checkpoint blockade in melanoma. TCRdb's table, derived via immunoSEQ multiplex PCR, lists solely in-frame clones and lacks some. The sample lists 2,500 or so clones, 26% seen once, with about 15% in the top ten. The sequencing here drew on tumor tissue (inferred from file names), taken from a patient given nivolumab and ipilimumab in sequence. These receptors came from a human donor with melanoma. Each CDR3 is given with its conserved first and last residue. The D gene is left open where the match is weak. The size entry is marked missing in some rows and otherwise reads once, few, many or a size class.

CDR3	DNA	V	J	D	size
CASSLVLRLPSEQYF	TGTGCCAGCAGCTTAGTACTCCGGTTGCCTTCCGAGCAGTACTTC	TRBV11-3	TRBJ2-7	.	large
CASIRSSGGPAPDEQFF	TGTGCCAGTATTAGGTCTAGCGGGGGGCCTGCCCCTGATGAGCAGTTCTTC	TRBV19	TRBJ2-1	TRBD2	.
CASSSGGVNSPLHF	TGTGCCAGCAGCTCCGGGGGAGTGAATTCACCCCTCCACTTT	TRBV7-5	TRBJ1-6	.	.
CASSLRGLGEKLFF	TGTGCCAGCAGCTTACGGGGGCTTGGTGAAAAACTGTTTTTT	TRBV11-3	TRBJ1-4	.	medium-sized
CAWSLYGSHEKLFF	TGTGCCTGGAGTTTGTACGGATCTCATGAAAAACTGTTTTTT	TRBV30	TRBJ1-4	.	.
CASSGPELTPRNEQFF	TGTGCCAGTAGTGGGCCCGAGTTGACTCCCAGGAATGAGCAGTTCTTC	TRBV19	TRBJ2-1	.	large
CASSGTNYGYTF	TGTGCCAGTAGTGGGACTAACTATGGCTACACCTTC	TRBV19	TRBJ1-2	.	.
CASSFGGRDNEQFF	TGTGCCAGCAGCTTCGGGGGGAGAGACAATGAGCAGTTCTTC	TRBV7-6	TRBJ2-1	TRBD2	.
CSVASGDINEQFF	TGCAGCGTTGCTAGCGGGGATATCAATGAGCAGTTCTTC	TRBV29-1	TRBJ2-1	TRBD2	.
CASTPGGHRYEQYF	TGTGCCAGCACCCCGGGGGGACACCGTTACGAGCAGTACTTC	TRBV25-1	TRBJ2-7	.	medium-sized
CASSFGKRGRGGIPRGEQYF	TGTGCCAGCAGCTTTGGTAAAAGGGGCCGGGGAGGGATCCCCCGCGGCGAGCAGTACTTC	TRBV11-3	TRBJ2-7	TRBD2	medium-sized
CASSEGGLNTEAFF	TGTGCCAGCAGCGAAGGGGGCCTTAACACTGAAGCTTTCTTT	TRBV6-8	TRBJ1-1	TRBD1	medium-sized
CARATGGSPYEQYF	TGCGCCAGGGCGACAGGGGGGTCCCCCTACGAGCAGTACTTC	TRBV10-2	TRBJ2-7	TRBD1	.
CASSPTQGKPQHF	TGTGCCAGCAGCCCTACACAGGGCAAGCCCCAGCATTTT	TRBV7-8	TRBJ1-5	.	many
CATSIRKDQETQYF	TGCGCCACGTCGATCAGGAAGGACCAAGAGACCCAGTACTTC	TRBV10-2	TRBJ2-5	.	.
CAISEGHQETQYF	TGTGCCATCAGTGAGGGACACCAAGAGACCCAGTACTTC	TRBV10-3	TRBJ2-5	.	.
CASSYGGASVGEKLFF	TGTGCCAGCAGTTACGGAGGGGCCTCCGTAGGTGAAAAACTGTTTTTT	TRBV6-8	TRBJ1-4	.	few
CASRHTGTRDEKLFF	TGTGCCAGTAGACACACCGGGACCCGAGATGAAAAACTGTTTTTT	TRBV19	TRBJ1-4	.	.
CAIRRDSYEAFF	TGTGCCATCAGAAGGGACAGCTATGAAGCTTTCTTT	TRBV6-8	TRBJ1-1	TRBD1	few
CASSPLAGGDYGYTF	TGTGCCAGCAGTCCCCTGGCAGGGGGAGACTATGGCTACACCTTC	TRBV6-8	TRBJ1-2	TRBD1	.
CASSQERKTSTDTQYF	TGTGCCAGCAGCCAAGAAAGGAAAACTAGCACAGATACGCAGTATTTT	TRBV14	TRBJ2-3	.	.
CASSAPDRGNEQFF	TGTGCCAGCAGCGCTCCGGACAGAGGCAATGAGCAGTTCTTC	TRBV11-3	TRBJ2-1	.	medium-sized
CASGLVGSGAYEQYF	TGTGCTAGTGGTTTGGTAGGGAGTGGGGCCTACGAGCAGTACTTC	TRBV12-5	TRBJ2-7	.	few
CASKTSPGQGGTEAFF	TGTGCCAGCAAGACTTCCCCGGGACAGGGAGGGACTGAAGCTTTCTTT	TRBV11-3	TRBJ1-1	TRBD1	few
CASGPGRDRGLYGYTF	TGTGCTAGTGGCCCTGGGAGGGACAGGGGGCTCTATGGCTACACCTTC	TRBV12-5	TRBJ1-2	TRBD1	.
CASSLGLTNSPLHF	TGCGCCAGCAGCTTGGGTCTGACTAATTCACCCCTCCACTTT	TRBV5-1	TRBJ1-6	.	.
CASTPWNRGTGELFF	TGTGCCAGCACCCCGTGGAACAGGGGCACCGGGGAGCTGTTTTTT	TRBV11-3	TRBJ2-2	TRBD1	medium-sized
CASSATGTGPDTQYF	TGTGCCAGCAGCGCTACCGGGACTGGCCCCGATACGCAGTATTTT	TRBV9	TRBJ2-3	.	few
CASSQSTATNEKLFF	TGCGCCAGCAGTCAATCGACAGCAACTAATGAAAAACTGTTTTTT	TRBV23-1	TRBJ1-4	.	.
CASSFISTYGYTF	TGTGCCAGTAGCTTCATCAGTACCTATGGCTACACCTTC	TRBV19	TRBJ1-2	.	.
CASSIYGSHNYGYTF	TGTGCCAGTAGTATCTATGGCAGCCACAACTATGGCTACACCTTC	TRBV19	TRBJ1-2	.	.
CASSPSGGGYTF	TGTGCCAGCAGCCCTTCGGGGGGGGGCTACACCTTC	TRBV6-8	TRBJ1-2	.	few
CASSKTTGNQPQHF	TGTGCCAGCAGTAAAACGACAGGGAATCAGCCCCAGCATTTT	TRBV9	TRBJ1-5	TRBD1	.
CASSFGTQGAYGYTF	TGTGCCAGCAGCTTTGGGACACAGGGGGCTTATGGCTACACCTTC	TRBV11-3	TRBJ1-2	TRBD1	.
CASSRPNQPQHF	TGTGCCAGCAGCCGTCCTAATCAGCCCCAGCATTTT	TRBV6-8	TRBJ1-5	.	.
CASSFLDRADTGELFF	TGCGCCAGCAGCTTTTTGGACAGGGCGGACACCGGGGAGCTGTTTTTT	TRBV23-1	TRBJ2-2	TRBD1	few
CASSLVKLGSIGSTDTQYF	TGCGCCAGCAGCTTGGTAAAGTTGGGGAGCATTGGGAGCACAGATACGCAGTATTTT	TRBV5-1	TRBJ2-3	.	.
CASSPNRFYEQYF	TGTGCCAGCAGCCCCAACAGATTCTACGAGCAGTACTTC	TRBV6-8	TRBJ2-7	.	medium-sized
CASSPGFSRHNEQFF	TGTGCCAGCAGTCCAGGGTTCTCTCGTCACAATGAGCAGTTCTTC	TRBV6-8	TRBJ2-1	.	few
CAISESGQGADTQYF	TGTGCCATCAGTGAGTCGGGACAGGGGGCAGATACGCAGTATTTT	TRBV10-3	TRBJ2-3	TRBD1	.
CASSKGARSGELFF	TGTGCCAGCAGTAAGGGGGCGCGTTCCGGGGAGCTGTTTTTT	TRBV6-8	TRBJ2-2	TRBD1	.
CASSSTGGGQQYF	TGTGCCAGCAGTTCGACAGGGGGAGGACAGCAGTACTTC	TRBV28	TRBJ2-7	TRBD1	.
CGLGTYNSPLHF	TGTGGCCTGGGCACCTATAATTCACCCCTCCACTTT	TRBV30	TRBJ1-6	.	.
CASTREGGLTGATQYF	TGTGCCAGTACGCGCGAGGGTGGTTTGACAGGGGCTACGCAGTATTTT	TRBV19	TRBJ2-3	TRBD1	.
CASNRGQTEAFF	TGTGCCAGCAACAGGGGGCAAACTGAAGCTTTCTTT	TRBV9	TRBJ1-1	TRBD1	.
CASNEGTVSNQPQHF	TGTGCCAGTAATGAGGGGACAGTTAGCAATCAGCCCCAGCATTTT	TRBV19	TRBJ1-5	TRBD1	.
CASSWGDRSKPQHF	TGTGCCAGCAGCTGGGGGGACAGATCCAAGCCCCAGCATTTT	TRBV11-3	TRBJ1-5	TRBD1	large
CASSWGGGDEQYF	TGTGCCAGCAGTTGGGGCGGGGGGGACGAGCAGTACTTC	TRBV6-8	TRBJ2-7	TRBD2	.
CASSRQWGQSNQPQHF	TGCGCCAGCAGCCGTCAGTGGGGGCAAAGCAATCAGCCCCAGCATTTT	TRBV4-1	TRBJ1-5	.	few
CATSTLRGGQGYNEQFF	TGTGCCACCAGCACGCTAAGGGGGGGACAGGGATACAATGAGCAGTTCTTC	TRBV15	TRBJ2-1	TRBD1	.
CASADSGNYGYTF	TGTGCCAGCGCGGATAGTGGAAACTATGGCTACACCTTC	TRBV10-3	TRBJ1-2	.	few
CSVVVGTIYEQYF	TGCAGCGTTGTGGTGGGCACAATCTACGAGCAGTACTTC	TRBV29-1	TRBJ2-7	.	.
CASSEARGSTYEQYF	TGTGCCAGCAGTGAAGCCAGGGGGTCGACCTACGAGCAGTACTTC	TRBV6-1	TRBJ2-7	TRBD1	medium-sized
CASSIYAGQNTEAFF	TGTGCCAGTAGTATATACGCAGGACAGAACACTGAAGCTTTCTTT	TRBV19	TRBJ1-1	.	few